This T cell receptor (beta chain) comes out of a study of blood T cell repertoires in COVID-19. This clone has a handful of counts. Trimming took 1 base from V and 4 from J, leaving 13 bases between them. The germline gives CDR1 MGHRA, CDR2 YSYEKL. The CDR3 is 15 amino acids. Assay used: immunoSEQ multiplex PCR; TCRdb lists only in-frame clones, some missing. The sample lists roughly 86,000 clones, around 81% occurring once. The clonotype originates from a middle-aged man who had recovered from COVID-19. This chain uses TRBV4-1 with TRBJ2-5, with a tentative D call TRBD1 (6 bases). Sequencing was performed on peripheral blood. The CDR3: CASSQVLGQRETQYF. The CDR3 DNA sequence: TGCGCCAGCAGCCAAGTTTTAGGACAGAGAGAGACCCAGTACTTC.